The 4 T cell receptor beta chains reported below all come from one sample, sequenced in a study of prognosis after radiotherapy for stage I lung cancer. Template was genomic DNA; TCR beta CDR3 amplified in two multiplex PCR rounds. The authors ran first-round PCR with primers specific to each TRBV and TRBJ gene. Via MiXCR, TCRdb re-called the multiplex PCR reads, giving one row per CDR3 protein. The data hold around 59,000 distinct CDR3 sequences, with 26% observed a single time. Sequences were derived from PBMCs, sampled before or after stereotactic body radiation therapy (not recorded which). All receptors come from a donor aged 50 or older with non-small cell lung cancer.

This clonotype was counted ten times or more. The chain combines TRBV6-1 with TRBJ2-7, with 9 bases fitting TRBD1. Germline CDR1 MNHNS, CDR2 SASEGT. The CDR3 is 15 residues long. After removal of 6 bases from V and 5 bases from J, the junction contained 11 bases not matched to a gene. The CDR3: CASSQPGTGLHEQYF. The DNA for the CDR3 is TGTGCCAGCAGCCAGCCCGGGACAGGGCTTCACGAGCAGTACTTC.

Worth noting for this clonotype: A far larger clone is just one base off, so this is likely a read error. This chain joins TRBV6-2 or TRBV6-3 and TRBJ2-4; D possibly corresponds to TRBD2 (5 bases). Looked up from germline, CDR1 is MNHEY and CDR2 is SVGEGT. The germline V and J ends were trimmed by 10 bases and 9 bases, with 10 bases remaining between them. The CDR3 consists of 10 residues. Here the CDR3 DNA reads TGTGCCATCAGGCGGGTCATTCAGTACTTC. As protein: CAIRRVIQYF.

This clonotype has a count of ten or more. The DNA for the CDR3 is TGTGCCAGCAGTTACTCGGCGACAGGGGTACCGTATGAGCAGTTCTTC. This gives the protein CASSYSATGVPYEQFF. The V gene is TRBV6-6, the J gene TRBJ2-1; 8 bases map to TRBD1. The V segment lost 0 bases and the J segment 8 bases; nucleotides outside the gene matches: 9. This CDR3 contains 16 residues. Germline V gene sequence: CDR1 MNHNY, CDR2 SVGAGI (reference sequence).

The sample holds many counts of this clonotype. V usage is TRBV2 and J usage is TRBJ2-1; D unresolved. CDR1 is SNHLY, CDR2 FYNNEI, per germline. V was trimmed by 11 bases and J by 4 bases, leaving 9 bases between them. This CDR3 comprises 11 residues. The CDR3 is CAWLGYNEQFF. The CDR3 DNA is TGTGCCTGGTTGGGGTACAATGAGCAGTTCTTC.